The 7 T cell receptor beta chains below were found in one sample sequenced in a study of blood T cell repertoires in COVID-19. Data came from immunoSEQ multiplex PCR; TCRdb stores just in-frame clones and leaves some out. The data contain some 350,000 clones, 85% to 90% of them singletons. The sequencing sample was made of peripheral blood. Receptor source: a human donor in a cohort sampled during active COVID-19.

This chain links TRBV27 with TRBJ1-6; TRBD1 matches 10 bases. V shed 6 bases and J 10 bases; nucleotides not matched to a gene: 6. There are 14 residues in the CDR3. Germline-derived CDR1 and CDR2 are MNHEY and SMNVEV (reference sequence). The CDR3 DNA sequence: TGTGCCAGCAGACGACAGGGGGCACGGTCACCCCTCCACTTT. Its protein product is CASRRQGARSPLHF.

The count of this clone is one. The rearrangement links TRBV14 to TRBJ1-4; D is unclear. The ends were cut back, 4 bases at V and 4 bases at J, with 19 bases in the middle. CDR3 size: 17 residues. The germline V gene has CDR1 SGHDN and CDR2 FVKESK. The CDR3 spells CASSRLPIGTVNEKLFF. For the CDR3, the DNA is TGTGCCAGCAGCCGACTTCCTATAGGAACCGTTAATGAAAAACTGTTTTTT.

This chain uses TRBV7-8 with TRBJ2-3; tentative D call: TRBD2 (6 bases). With 2 bases removed from V and 0 bases from J, the gap between germline ends came to 9 bases. The CDR3 is 15 amino acids. Germline V gene data show CDR1 as SGHVS and CDR2 as FQNEAQ. The chain's CDR3 is CASSLWAGSTDTQYF. CDR3 DNA sequence: TGTGCCAGCAGCTTATGGGCGGGGAGCACAGATACGCAGTATTTT.

The CDR3 sequence: CASSLAGGGSSYNEQFF. In nucleotides, the CDR3 is TGTGCCAGCAGCTTAGCTGGGGGGGGAAGCTCCTACAATGAGCAGTTCTTC. V is TRBV13 and J is TRBJ2-1, with TRBD2 matching over 7 bases. The CDR3 consists of 17 residues. Germline V gene sequence: CDR1 PRHDT, CDR2 FYEKMQ (reference sequence). With V trimmed by 1 base and J by 0 bases, 6 bases remained unmatched.

The rearrangement uses TRBV11-2 and TRBJ2-5; D not certain. The CDR3 runs 13 residues. Trimming took 0 bases from V and 4 from J, leaving 6 bases between them. The germline V gene has CDR1 SGHAT and CDR2 FQNNGV. CDR3 protein: CASSLDARETQYF. CDR3 DNA: TGTGCCAGCAGCTTAGATGCCAGAGAGACCCAGTACTTC.

The chain has TRBV5-1 and TRBJ2-5; D not certain. This CDR3 has 14 residues. V lost 1 base and J lost 5, with 12 bases in between. CDR1 is SGHRS and CDR2 is YFSETQ in the germline V gene. This chain's CDR3 is CASSLTVAGETQYF. The CDR3 DNA reads TGCGCCAGCAGCTTGACAGTGGCCGGTGAGACCCAGTACTTC.

The chain links TRBV27 to TRBJ2-7, with a possible D match to TRBD2 (7 bases). V lost 6 bases, J lost 2 bases, and 17 bases lay in between. The CDR3 is made up of 15 amino acids. Germline loops: CDR1 MNHEY, CDR2 SMNVEV (reference sequence). CDR3 in amino acids: CASRPQGREAYEQYF. CDR3 nucleotide sequence: TGTGCCAGCAGACCCCAGGGGAGGGAGGCCTACGAGCAGTACTTC.